These 18 T cell receptor beta chains were sequenced from one sample in a study of cytomegalovirus exposure and HLA in healthy donors. The PCR had 60 Vbeta and 13 Jbeta primers. TCRdb keeps only in-frame clones here, not all; method: immunoSEQ multiplex PCR. This sample carries approximately 130,000 clones, approximately 80% of them seen once, and the ten largest clones take about 1.8%. Input material: PBMCs. All receptors come from a man in his forties in good health and CMV-seronegative.

This chain uses TRBV27 with TRBJ1-4; maybe TRBD1 (5 bases). Germline CDR1 is MNHEY and CDR2 is SMNVEV (reference sequence). The V gene lost 2 bases and the J gene lost 12 bases, with 13 bases spanning the gap. The CDR3 extends over 13 amino acids. CDR3 residues: CASSLNTGAELFF. The CDR3 coding sequence is TGTGCCAGCAGTTTAAATACAGGTGCGGAACTGTTTTTT.

This clone was recorded a few times. The chain is built from TRBV29-1 and TRBJ1-2; D is uncertain. The CDR3 runs 15 residues. The V and J ends lost 1 base and 0 bases respectively, with 12 bases between them. Germline V gene sequence: CDR1 SQVTM, CDR2 ANQGSEA. CDR3 loop: CSVEGVRSANYGYTF. CDR3 nucleotide sequence: TGCAGCGTTGAAGGTGTTCGCAGCGCTAACTATGGCTACACCTTC.

The sample holds one count of this clone. V and J are TRBV28 and TRBJ2-2, with TRBD2 identical over 16 bases. V lost 4 bases and J lost 6; bases outside the gene matches: 8. The CDR3 loop spans 18 amino acids. Germline CDR1 is MDHEN and CDR2 is SYDVKM. The DNA for the CDR3 is TGTGCCAGCAGTTCAACCGGGACTAGCGGGGGGGCCCCCGGGGAGCTGTTTTTT. The encoded protein is CASSSTGTSGGAPGELFF.

This clone has only one observation. This chain joins TRBV7-9 and TRBJ2-7; 7 bases line up with TRBD1. Germline trimming cut 5 bases from V and 5 bases from J; bases unmatched to any gene: 6. The length of the CDR3 is 13 residues. Germline V gene lookup returns CDR1 SEHNR and CDR2 FQNEAQ (reference sequence). The CDR3 DNA follows: TGTGCCAGCAGCCCCCCGACAGGGAACGAGCAGTACTTC. Its translation: CASSPPTGNEQYF.

V and J are TRBV11-2 and TRBJ2-7; 11 bases line up with TRBD2. CDR1 is SGHAT, CDR2 FQNNGV, per germline. The CDR3 is 15 residues long. V trimming: 2 bases; J trimming: 3 bases; junction bases outside the gene matches: 3. The CDR3 nucleotides read TGTGCCAGCAGCTTACTGACTAGCGGGAACTACGAGCAGTACTTC. Its translation: CASSLLTSGNYEQYF.

This clone occurred a few times. This chain uses TRBV10-2 with TRBJ1-2; TRBD1 aligns across 7 bases. Trimming cost V 5 bases and J 0 bases; bases outside gene matches: 18. CDR1 WSHSY and CDR2 SAAADI come from the germline V gene. This CDR3 is 19 amino acids long. In DNA form, the CDR3 reads TGCGCCAGCAGTCCTCCTTTTCGGTCCCGGGACAGATCTAACTATGGCTACACCTTC. This encodes CASSPPFRSRDRSNYGYTF.

The rearrangement joins TRBV6-6 to TRBJ1-2; 7 nucleotides line up with TRBD1. The germline CDR1 and CDR2 sequences are MNHNY and SVGAGI (reference sequence). Trimming at V came to 2 bases and at J to 8 bases, leaving 8 bases not matched to a gene. The CDR3 is 14 amino acids. The CDR3 region is CASSYDGQAMGYTF. The CDR3 coding sequence is TGTGCCAGCAGTTACGACGGACAGGCCATGGGCTACACCTTC.

The gene calls are TRBV7-3 and TRBJ2-3; maybe TRBD2 (6 bases). Trimming stripped 4 bases from V and 1 base from J, with 18 bases between. Germline CDR1 is SGHTA and CDR2 is FQGTGA. The CDR3 is 17 residues long. The CDR3 region has the DNA TGTGCCAGCAGCTCGGGATTGTGGGGGGTGGGCACAGATACGCAGTATTTT. Its protein is CASSSGLWGVGTDTQYF.

About this clone: One end of the junction varies from germline; a read error may be responsible. CDR3 nucleotide sequence: TGTGCCAGCAGCCGCGGACAGGGAAGCTCTGGGGCCAACGGCCTGACTTTC. Encoded protein: CASSRGQGSSGANGLTF. The chain has TRBV5-4 and TRBJ2-6, with 8 positions matching TRBD1. The CDR3 is made up of 17 amino acids. Looked up from germline, CDR1 is SGHNT and CDR2 is YYREEE (reference sequence).

The genes are TRBV5-4 and TRBJ2-6, with a weak D call TRBD1 (6 bases). This CDR3 comprises 18 residues. Trimming took 3 bases from V and 0 from J, leaving 16 bases between them. Germline V gives CDR1 SGHNT, CDR2 YYREEE (reference sequence). CDR3 coding DNA: TGTGCCAGCAGCTCCATAGGGGGAAGGGGCTCTGGGGCCAACGTCCTGACTTTC. Its protein is CASSSIGGRGSGANVLTF. The entire variable domain, with the rest obtained from reference TRBV5-4 and TRBJ2-6, is as follows: ETGVTQSPTHLIKTRGQQVTLRCSSQSGHNTVSWYQQALGQGPQFIFQYYREEENGRGNFPPRFSGLQFPNYSSELNVNALELDDSALYLCASSSIGGRGSGANVLTFGAGSRLTVL.

The rearrangement links TRBV9 to TRBJ2-1; 8 bases are a match to TRBD2. The CDR3 consists of 15 residues. Germline V gene lookup returns CDR1 SGDLS and CDR2 YYNGEE. After removal of 3 bases from V and 8 bases from J, the junction contained 10 bases not matched to a gene. CDR3 residues: CASSAASGPYDEQFF. The CDR3 region has the DNA TGTGCCAGCAGCGCGGCTAGCGGGCCGTACGATGAGCAGTTCTTC.

The chain carries TRBV20-1 and TRBJ2-5; D is uncertain. V was trimmed by 1 base and J by 3 bases, leaving 3 bases between them. The CDR3 extends over 11 amino acids. Germline CDR1 DFQATT, CDR2 SNEGSKA (reference sequence). CDR3 sequence reads: CSARAEETQYF. In DNA, the CDR3 is TGCAGTGCTAGAGCTGAAGAGACCCAGTACTTC.

The V gene is TRBV2, the J gene TRBJ1-2; TRBD1 matches 9 bases. Germline V lookup: CDR1 SNHLY, CDR2 FYNNEI. V lost 6 bases, J lost 2 bases, and 4 bases stayed unmatched. The CDR3 runs 14 residues. This CDR3 reads CASSQQGANYGYTF. CDR3 nucleotides: TGTGCCAGCAGCCAACAGGGGGCGAACTATGGCTACACCTTC.

V and J are TRBV5-1 and TRBJ1-3; the D gene is possibly TRBD1 (5 bases). V was trimmed by 7 bases and J by 0 bases, leaving 14 bases between them. The length of the CDR3 is 15 residues. Per germline, CDR1 SGHRS and CDR2 YFSETQ. Here the CDR3 DNA reads TGCGCCAGCTCCTGGGGGGTCCACTCTGGAAACACCATATATTTT. Protein sequence: CASSWGVHSGNTIYF.

The chain employs TRBV19 and TRBJ2-5; D might be TRBD2 (5 bases). CDR1 LNHDA and CDR2 SQIVND come from the germline V gene (reference sequence). CDR3 size: 14 residues. Trimming removed 3 bases at V and 4 bases at J, with 12 bases between. The chain's CDR3 is CASSIPQRSETQYF. Written as DNA, the CDR3 is TGTGCCAGTAGTATCCCCCAGCGGTCAGAGACCCAGTACTTC.

This chain uses TRBV4-3 with TRBJ1-2; a weak D match, TRBD1 (6 bases). This CDR3 comprises 15 residues. Trimming stripped 4 bases from V and 4 bases from J, with 16 bases between. Germline CDR1 LGHNA, CDR2 YSLEER. CDR3 in DNA: TGCGCCAGCAGCCCGGAGGGGGGGTCCGGCTATGGCTACACCTTC. Its protein is CASSPEGGSGYGYTF.

The chain recombines TRBV5-3 with TRBJ2-1; D might be TRBD2 (5 bases). TRBV5-3 is an ORF for which the function is uncertain. V shed 4 bases and J shed 9 bases, with 23 bases lying between them. The CDR3 loop spans 16 amino acids. In DNA, the CDR3 is TGTGCCAGAAGCACCGCGGACTTTTCATTTGCGGTTGAGCAGTTCTTC. The encoded protein is CARSTADFSFAVEQFF.

This clone has more than one count but fewer than ten. V and J are TRBV11-2 and TRBJ1-1; maybe TRBD1 (5 bases). CDR1 and CDR2 (germline): SGHAT, FQNNGV. CDR3 length: 14 residues. V was trimmed by 4 bases and J by 2 bases, leaving 11 bases between them. The CDR3 DNA sequence: TGTGCCAGCAGCTCCGGGGGATCTAACACTGAAGCTTTCTTT. This gives the protein CASSSGGSNTEAFF.